The rows below give T cell receptor beta chains drawn from one sample of a study of T cell changes during pregnancy in multiple sclerosis. Repertoires were generated with immunoSEQ multiplex PCR, while TCRdb's copy carries only in-frame clones and drops some. The sample holds some 42,000 clones, about 92% seen once. The sample was CD4+ T cells from peripheral blood mononuclear cells, taken in the third trimester of pregnancy. The receptors shown here come from a female donor with multiple sclerosis, enrolled in a pregnancy study. The conserved cysteine and the conserved F or W are not part of the CDR3 here.

J | V | CDR3
TRBJ2-3 | TRBV2 | ASSPGQGATDTQY
TRBJ2-5 | TRBV5-4 | ASSLEASVETQY
TRBJ1-5 | TRBV7-6 | ASSPVVTGDQPQH
TRBJ2-1 | TRBV7-3 | ASSSLAGAYNEQF
TRBJ2-7 | TRBV18 | ASSPYRDSTYEQY
TRBJ1-5 | TRBV5-8 | ASSFTFLGNQPQH
TRBJ2-7 | TRBV5-4 | ASSSSYEQY
TRBJ2-7 | TRBV5-1 | ASSRGGTALLYYEQY
TRBJ1-2 | TRBV4-1 | ASSQNNRGGYT
TRBJ2-7 | TRBV30 | AWKAQTGRPSYEQY
TRBJ2-1 | TRBV7-9 | ASSRAGTSGSIYNEQF
TRBJ1-1 | TRBV27 | ASSFFVRGSEAF
TRBJ2-5 | TRBV5-1 | ASRPLAGSQETQY
TRBJ2-7 | TRBV9 | ASSSRGGEQY
TRBJ2-5 | TRBV5-1 | ASSPQGEETQY
TRBJ1-6 | TRBV6-5 | ASSPGGRNNSPLH
TRBJ1-5 | TRBV28 | ASSLWTPKNQPQH
TRBJ1-5 | TRBV19 | ASSSLDRENQPQH
TRBJ2-7 | TRBV7-3 | ASSLSGTGALEQY
TRBJ2-7 | TRBV27 | ASSSLAGGHEQY
TRBJ1-3 | TRBV5-1 | ASSEAPSGNTIY
TRBJ2-3 | TRBV9 | ASSVAAGGQGDTQY
TRBJ2-2 | TRBV25-1 | ASSERDTGELF
TRBJ2-1 | TRBV9 | ASSRPLGGEQF
TRBJ2-7 | TRBV5-1 | ASSEPGLAGRYEQY
TRBJ1-2 | TRBV28 | ASSSGTGGFGYT
TRBJ2-7 | TRBV7-8 | ASKRSGSDEQY
TRBJ2-1 | TRBV11-2 | ASSLSAERETYEQF
TRBJ1-5 | TRBV7-2 | ASSLGLSSNQPQH
TRBJ1-1 | TRBV5-1 | ASRGGSVNTEAF
TRBJ2-7 | TRBV6-1 | ASSLGLLFGEQY
TRBJ2-7 | TRBV11-2 | ASSSDSPEQY
TRBJ2-2 | TRBV7-9 | ASSLGDSLTVTGELF
TRBJ2-5 | TRBV19 | ASSWRGETQY
TRBJ2-7 | TRBV5-5 | ASSLAPGQGFEQY
TRBJ2-1 | TRBV5-1 | ASSLIRNSNNEQF
TRBJ1-2 | TRBV19 | ASSDTVRGYT
TRBJ2-7 | TRBV2 | ASSKGRGSYEQY
TRBJ1-2 | TRBV7-6 | ASSRDRGNYGYT
TRBJ2-1 | TRBV6-5 | ASTPSRSSYNEQF
TRBJ2-7 | TRBV2 | AGTGQGYEQY
TRBJ2-5 | TRBV18 | ASSPPTSPGTQY
TRBJ1-2 | TRBV4-2 | ASSQEGGALGYT
TRBJ1-5 | TRBV2 | ASSERRDRNNQPQH
TRBJ2-2 | TRBV11-2 | ASSLGESGELF
TRBJ1-2 | TRBV5-5 | ASSAGGNYYGYT